The present T cell receptor (beta chain) was sequenced within a study of monozygotic twins with inflammatory bowel disease. Study-wide results and caveats: Healthy co-twins, by inverse Simpson, had higher TCRbeta diversity than their siblings with IBD. Treatment differences in immunosuppression may have added variability to the repertoires of patients.

Points on this clonotype: The antigen is not known.

Two nested PCRs, around 16 and 10 cycles, amplified TCRalpha and TCRbeta cDNA. Following a re-call of the 5' RACE reads, TCRdb has one entry per CDR3 protein and lacks DNA. This repertoire includes tens of thousands of distinct CDR3 sequences. This CDR3 is built from 16 residues. Germline assignment: CDR1 SEHNR and CDR2 FQNEAQ (reference sequence). The chain uses TRBV7-9 and TRBJ2-3; TCRdb's D call, TRBD1, is unchecked because there is no DNA. This clonotype was obtained from a human donor with ulcerative colitis or Crohn's disease, or a healthy co-twin of an affected twin (not recorded which). Sample: blood. CDR3 region: CASRRLGAGNTDTQYF.